Below are 21 T cell receptor beta chains sequenced from a single sample in a study of beta chain features in type 1 diabetes (dated by TCRdb to 2016 to 2019). The library was prepared using the immunoSEQ multiplex PCR assay. All of the isolated RNA was reverse transcribed with the High Capacity cDNA Reverse Transcription Kit, so expressed TCRB transcripts were sequenced. Not all clones reach the TCRdb copy of this immuneACCESS table, which keeps in-frame sequences only. Checked studies attribute under half of the gap to unresolved V genes and leave the rest unexplained. This sample lists 300,000 to 400,000 clones; roughly 12% were detected once. About 0.018% of the sample is held by the ten biggest clonotypes. The sequencing sample was made of naive CD4+ T cells from blood. Reading the label with the study, this specimen's cell subset or site is: true naive CD4+ T cells. These receptor sequences come from a man between 18 and 29 years old in good health.

V is TRBV6-1 and J is TRBJ2-7; 13 bases line up with TRBD2. CDR1 MNHNS and CDR2 SASEGT come from the germline V gene. This CDR3 is 16 amino acids long. After removal of 2 bases from V and 3 bases from J, the junction contained 4 bases not matched to a gene. The CDR3 here is CASSETSGGVVYEQYF. DNA of the CDR3: TGTGCCAGCAGTGAAACTAGCGGGGGGGTCGTCTACGAGCAGTACTTC.

This clone was observed a few times. The genes are TRBV7-2 and TRBJ2-1, with 7 bases that match TRBD2. The V and J ends lost 5 bases and 9 bases, in that order; junction bases with no gene match: 10. This CDR3 has 14 residues. CDR1 and CDR2 (germline): SGHTA, FQGNSA. The chain's CDR3 is CASSALAWGGEQFF. DNA for the CDR3: TGTGCCAGCAGCGCCTTGGCTTGGGGGGGTGAGCAGTTCTTC.

V gene TRBV9 combines with J gene TRBJ2-1, with D unresolved. Germline V gene sequence: CDR1 SGDLS, CDR2 YYNGEE. Trimming took 4 bases from V and 5 from J, leaving 19 bases between them. CDR3 size: 16 residues. The CDR3 DNA is TGTGCCAGCAGCCCCACTCCCGACTGGTTTGACAATGAGCAGTTCTTC. Its protein product is CASSPTPDWFDNEQFF.

V usage is TRBV4-3 and J usage is TRBJ2-7; 9 bases fit TRBD1. Unmatched junction bases numbered 5, after V lost 0 bases and J lost 2 bases. This CDR3 is built from 16 residues. In germline, CDR1 is LGHNA, CDR2 YSLEER. The CDR3 region is CASSQDRQGVPYEQYF. For the CDR3, the DNA is TGCGCCAGCAGCCAAGATCGACAGGGGGTTCCCTACGAGCAGTACTTC.

In its sample, this clone was seen once. The chain couples TRBV5-4 to TRBJ2-3; 10 nucleotides match TRBD2. With 0 bases clipped from V and 4 bases from J, the junction kept 5 bases outside the gene matches. This CDR3 is built from 16 residues. Per the germline V gene, CDR1 is SGHNT and CDR2 is YYREEE (reference sequence). The DNA of the CDR3 is TGTGCCAGCAGCTTGGCCGGTAGCGGGAGGCCAGATACGCAGTATTTT. Its protein is CASSLAGSGRPDTQYF.

This chain joins TRBV27 and TRBJ2-1, with D possibly TRBD1 on 6 matching bases. The CDR3 loop spans 15 amino acids. V was shortened by 5 bases and J by 1 base, with 12 bases between the two germline ends. In germline, CDR1 is MNHEY, CDR2 SMNVEV (reference sequence). The DNA for the CDR3 is TGTGCCAGCAGTACGGGACACACATCCTACAATGAGCAGTTCTTC. This encodes CASSTGHTSYNEQFF.

There are a few counts of this clone. V is TRBV5-6 and J is TRBJ1-2; D might be TRBD1 (5 bases). The CDR3 extends over 13 amino acids. The ends were cut back, 3 bases at V and 7 bases at J, with 13 bases in the middle. Germline CDR1 and CDR2: SGHDT and YYEEEE. CDR3 nucleotide sequence: TGTGCCAGCAGCTCGGCAGGGCACGGTGGCTACACCTTC. Translated, it gives CASSSAGHGGYTF.

This clone came up a few times. The rearrangement links TRBV18 to TRBJ1-1; possibly TRBD1 for D (5 bases). V was cut by 3 bases and J by 1 base, with 12 bases left in between. This CDR3 has 15 residues. In germline, CDR1 is KGHSH, CDR2 LQKENI. As DNA, the CDR3 is TGTGCCAGCTCACCCGATCTCGACAGGAACACTGAAGCTTTCTTT. It yields the protein CASSPDLDRNTEAFF.

The chain joins TRBV4-3 to TRBJ2-7, with TRBD2 matching 10 bases. CDR3 length: 16 residues. CDR1 and CDR2 from the germline V gene are LGHNA and YSLEER. Trimming cost V 5 bases and J 2 bases; bases outside gene matches: 9. The CDR3 region has the DNA TGCGCCAGCAGCGTCAGTAGCGGGGGGTCACCCTACGAGCAGTACTTC. Its translation: CASSVSSGGSPYEQYF.

CDR3 sequence: CASSPPGHQPQHF. DNA for the CDR3: TGTGCCAGCAGCCCTCCAGGGCATCAGCCCCAGCATTTT. The rearrangement uses TRBV7-2 and TRBJ1-5, with a possible D match to TRBD1 (5 bases). The germline V gene has CDR1 SGHTA and CDR2 FQGNSA. Trimming took 5 bases from V and 5 from J, leaving 10 bases between them. The length of the CDR3 is 13 residues.

This clone was counted only a few times. The V and J genes are TRBV30 and TRBJ1-3; D uncertain. V shed 3 bases and J shed 0 bases, with 6 bases lying between them. The CDR3 loop spans 13 amino acids. The germline CDR1 and CDR2 sequences are GTSNPN and SVGIG (reference sequence). CDR3 region: CAWSISSGNTIYF. In DNA form, the CDR3 reads TGTGCCTGGAGCATTAGCTCTGGAAACACCATATATTTT.

This clone was seen a few times. J is TRBJ2-7 and V is TRBV27, with 10 bases identical to TRBD2. V lost 3 bases, J lost 7 bases, and 15 bases stayed unmatched. Germline V gene lookup returns CDR1 MNHEY and CDR2 SMNVEV (reference sequence). The CDR3 is made up of 17 amino acids. CDR3 protein: CASSFGLAAIPLREQYF. The CDR3 nucleotides are TGTGCCAGCAGTTTCGGACTAGCGGCCATCCCGCTTAGAGAGCAGTACTTC.

This chain links TRBV5-1 with TRBJ2-4, with D perhaps TRBD1 (6 bases). The CDR3 contains 14 residues. V was trimmed by 4 bases and J by 9 bases, leaving 17 bases between them. Germline V gene sequence: CDR1 SGHRS, CDR2 YFSETQ. In nucleotides, the CDR3 is TGCGCCAGCAGCCCACAGGGTATTGAGGCCATTCAGTACTTC. This translates into CASSPQGIEAIQYF.

This clone occurred a few times. This rearrangement joins TRBV30 to TRBJ2-1; 7 nucleotides agree with TRBD1. The V gene's germline CDR1 is GTSNPN and CDR2 SVGIG (reference sequence). Trimming took 3 bases from V and 4 from J; bases not matched to a gene: 6. This CDR3 contains 14 residues. This CDR3 reads CAWSRDRLYNEQFF. In DNA form, the CDR3 reads TGTGCCTGGAGCAGGGACAGACTTTACAATGAGCAGTTCTTC.

This clone was seen only a few times. V is TRBV7-9 and J is TRBJ1-4; possibly TRBD1 for D (5 bases). The CDR3 length is 16 residues. V was clipped by 7 bases and J by 1 base, with 16 bases between them. Germline loops: CDR1 SEHNR, CDR2 FQNEAQ (reference sequence). The CDR3 nucleotides are TGTGCCAGCAACGAAAACCGGGACTTAACTAATGAAAAACTGTTTTTT. This encodes CASNENRDLTNEKLFF.

A few counts support this clone. V is TRBV27 and J is TRBJ1-1, with 10 positions matching TRBD1. J lost 6 bases, V lost 5 bases, and 12 bases had no gene match. Germline CDR1 and CDR2: MNHEY and SMNVEV (reference sequence). There are 16 residues in the CDR3. CDR3 in DNA: TGTGCCAGCAGTCGGGACAGGGGAAATTCCAGATCTGAAGCTTTCTTT. As protein: CASSRDRGNSRSEAFF.

This CDR3 is CASSVGQRSELYNEQFF. The CDR3 region has the DNA TGTGCCAGCAGCGTAGGCCAGCGAAGTGAACTGTACAATGAGCAGTTCTTC. This chain uses TRBV9 with TRBJ2-1, with unresolved D. CDR3 length: 17 residues. In germline, CDR1 is SGDLS, CDR2 YYNGEE. V lost 0 bases to trimming and J lost 4 bases, with 17 bases between them.

This clone has a handful of counts. The chain recombines TRBV18 with TRBJ2-1; 7 nucleotides match TRBD2. Germline assignment: CDR1 KGHSH and CDR2 LQKENI. The trim removed 1 base at V and 6 bases at J, leaving 6 bases unmatched. The CDR3 length is 15 residues. Here the CDR3 reads CASSPRGTSVNEQFF. CDR3 DNA sequence: TGTGCCAGCTCACCACGGGGCACTAGCGTCAATGAGCAGTTCTTC.

The rearrangement joins TRBV5-5 to TRBJ1-4; D remains unclear. The CDR3 has 14 amino acids. Trimming pared 0 bases from V and 7 bases from J, leaving 10 bases between. CDR1 SGHKS and CDR2 YYEKEE come from the germline V gene (reference sequence). The CDR3 DNA reads TGTGCCAGCAGCTTGGGGGCAGAGAGTGAAAAACTGTTTTTT. Translating it yields CASSLGAESEKLFF.

The CDR3 nucleotides read TGTGCCAGCAGTCGGACAGGGGGCATCGACGAGCAGTACTTC. It encodes CASSRTGGIDEQYF. The J gene is TRBJ2-7, the V gene TRBV25-1; 11 positions agree with TRBD1. The ends lost 5 bases at V and 5 bases at J; junction bases unmatched: 5. CDR1 and CDR2 from the germline V gene are MGHDK and SYGVNS. The CDR3 consists of 14 residues.

J is TRBJ2-1 and V is TRBV25-1; 11 bases match TRBD1. The CDR3 is made up of 16 amino acids. The V segment lost 1 base and the J segment 3 bases; nucleotides outside the gene matches: 2. CDR1 is MGHDK, CDR2 SYGVNS, per germline. The CDR3 sequence: CASSELGTGGYNEQFF. The DNA for the CDR3 is TGTGCCAGCAGTGAATTGGGGACAGGGGGCTACAATGAGCAGTTCTTC.